A selection of T cell receptor beta chains follows, all from one sample in a study of OX40 agonist ivuxolimab in advanced cancers. Profiled with immunoSEQ multiplex PCR; TCRdb holds only in-frame clones, not every one. The table shows around 92,000 clones, with around 94% occurring only once. Sequencing used CD4+ or CD8+ T cells sorted from blood, obtained in a trial of the OX40 agonist ivuxolimab. These receptors were taken from an adult with an advanced solid tumor such as melanoma, head and neck, liver or kidney cancer. CDR3s leave out the opening cysteine and the closing phenylalanine or tryptophan. The D gene is left open where the match is weak.

j_call	d_call	v_call	cdr3_aa
TRBJ2-3	.	TRBV2	ASSASTDTQY
TRBJ2-7	TRBD2	TRBV6-1	ASRSGLAAYEQY
TRBJ1-2	.	TRBV7-2	ASSLVGFGYT
TRBJ2-5	.	TRBV5-4	ASSLGGAQETQY
TRBJ1-3	.	TRBV4-2	ASSQDWGQTRNTIY
TRBJ2-2	.	TRBV4-2	ASSQPSGIFGELF
TRBJ2-2	.	TRBV29-1	SAKSGNTGELF
TRBJ1-5	.	TRBV19	ASTPTGYQPQH
TRBJ2-3	.	TRBV7-2	ASSLFQVGDTQY
TRBJ1-2	TRBD1	TRBV30	ASNRGVSYGYT
TRBJ1-6	TRBD1	TRBV5-5	ASSFSGGVNSPLH
TRBJ2-7	.	TRBV27	ASSLGYASYEQY
TRBJ2-3	.	TRBV5-1	ASSLEGGGTDTQY
TRBJ1-5	TRBD1	TRBV10-3	AISYTGQGDQPQH
TRBJ1-2	.	TRBV28	ASAVGHGYT
TRBJ2-7	TRBD2	TRBV28	ASIELGGDEQY
TRBJ2-2	.	TRBV27	ASSLSGVGTGELF
TRBJ1-6	.	TRBV10-2	ASSEDSPYNSPLH
TRBJ1-3	.	TRBV28	ASSLDGGSSGFAGNTIY
TRBJ2-3	TRBD2	TRBV12-5	ASGRSSGGFTDTQY
TRBJ1-4	.	TRBV18	ASSPKLVSTNEKLF
TRBJ2-3	.	TRBV28	ASSLTRMASTTDTQY
TRBJ2-7	.	TRBV27	ASSSRSDRAYEQY